This TCR beta chain is from a study of T cells after posttransplantation cyclophosphamide. General study results and limits: Recipient CMV seropositivity and CMV reactivation strongly tracked TRB clonality. Blood and skin or GI T cell repertoires showed limited TRB overlap. Later post-transplant blood repertoires were often dominated by donor CD8+ memory clones.

Peripheral blood was collected from the related graft donor on the marrow donation day. Concerning this clone: Its antigen is still unknown.

Trimming took 5 bases from V and 5 from J; bases not matched to a gene: 8. This CDR3 has 14 residues. Germline lookup yields CDR1 SNHLY and CDR2 FYNNEI. Assay: immunoSEQ multiplex PCR; the TCRdb copy retains only in-frame clones and omits some. There are tens of thousands of clones in the sample, none observed a single time. This TCR came from a man aged 40-55 years in good health, CMV-negative, and a related stem cell transplant donor. Sequenced sample: PBMCs. The gene calls are TRBV2 and TRBJ1-2, with 7 positions matching TRBD1. The CDR3: CASSTGTDLYGYTF. The DNA for the CDR3 is TGTGCCAGCAGTACCGGGACAGATTTATATGGCTACACCTTC.